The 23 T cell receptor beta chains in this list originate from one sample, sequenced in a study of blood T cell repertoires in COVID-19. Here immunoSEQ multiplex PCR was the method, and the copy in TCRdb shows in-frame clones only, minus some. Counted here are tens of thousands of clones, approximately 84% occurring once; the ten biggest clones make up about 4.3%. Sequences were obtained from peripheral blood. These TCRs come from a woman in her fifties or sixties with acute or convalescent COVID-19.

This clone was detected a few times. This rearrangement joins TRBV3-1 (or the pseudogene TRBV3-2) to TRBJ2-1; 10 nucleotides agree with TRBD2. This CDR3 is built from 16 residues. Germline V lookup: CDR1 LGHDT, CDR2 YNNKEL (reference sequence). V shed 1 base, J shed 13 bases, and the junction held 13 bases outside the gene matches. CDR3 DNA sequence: TGTGCCAGCAGCCAAGTACAAGGGGTAGCGGGGGGTCAACAGTTCTTC. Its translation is CASSQVQGVAGGQQFF.

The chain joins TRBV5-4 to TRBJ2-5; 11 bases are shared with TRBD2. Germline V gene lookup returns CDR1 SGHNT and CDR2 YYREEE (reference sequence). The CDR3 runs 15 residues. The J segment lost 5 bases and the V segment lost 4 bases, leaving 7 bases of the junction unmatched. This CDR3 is CASSDIAGGRETQYF. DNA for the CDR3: TGTGCCAGCAGCGATATAGCGGGGGGGCGTGAGACCCAGTACTTC.

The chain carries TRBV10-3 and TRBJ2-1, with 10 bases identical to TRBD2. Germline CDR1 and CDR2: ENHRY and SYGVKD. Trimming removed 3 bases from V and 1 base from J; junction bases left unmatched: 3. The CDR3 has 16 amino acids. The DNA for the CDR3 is TGTGCCATCAGTGACTGGACTAGCGGTTCCTACAATGAGCAGTTCTTC. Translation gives CAISDWTSGSYNEQFF.

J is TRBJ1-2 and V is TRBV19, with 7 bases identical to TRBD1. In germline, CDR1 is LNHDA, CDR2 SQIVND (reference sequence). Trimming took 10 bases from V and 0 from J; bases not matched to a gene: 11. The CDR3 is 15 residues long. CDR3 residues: CATRQGVEANYGYTF. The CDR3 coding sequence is TGTGCCACCCGACAGGGAGTGGAGGCTAACTATGGCTACACCTTC.

CDR3 sequence (DNA): TGTGCCATCAGTGAGTGGACAGTAGAGAACACCGGGGAGCTGTTTTTT. Translating gives CAISEWTVENTGELFF. The chain has TRBV10-3 and TRBJ2-2, with a possible D match to TRBD1 (6 bases). V lost 1 base and J lost 1, with 10 bases in between. Germline V gives CDR1 ENHRY, CDR2 SYGVKD. The CDR3 runs 16 residues.

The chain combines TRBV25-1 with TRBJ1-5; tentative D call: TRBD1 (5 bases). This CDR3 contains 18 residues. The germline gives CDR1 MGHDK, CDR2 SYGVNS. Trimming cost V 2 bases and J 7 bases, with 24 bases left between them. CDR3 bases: TGTGCCAGCAGTGAAAGTACCATTAGGGCCAGGGAGGGCCAGCCCCAGCATTTT. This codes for CASSESTIRAREGQPQHF.

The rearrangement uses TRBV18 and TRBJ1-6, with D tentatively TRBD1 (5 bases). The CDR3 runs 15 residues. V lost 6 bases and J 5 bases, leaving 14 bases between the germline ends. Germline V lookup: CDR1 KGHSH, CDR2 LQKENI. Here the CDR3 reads CASSQTRENNSPLHF. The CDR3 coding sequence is TGTGCCAGCTCCCAGACCAGGGAAAATAATTCACCCCTCCACTTT.

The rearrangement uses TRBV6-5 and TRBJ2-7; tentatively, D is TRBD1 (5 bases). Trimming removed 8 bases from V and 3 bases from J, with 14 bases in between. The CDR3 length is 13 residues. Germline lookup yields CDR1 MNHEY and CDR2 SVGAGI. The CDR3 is CASGAQADYEQYF. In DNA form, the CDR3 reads TGTGCCAGCGGGGCCCAGGCAGACTACGAGCAGTACTTC.

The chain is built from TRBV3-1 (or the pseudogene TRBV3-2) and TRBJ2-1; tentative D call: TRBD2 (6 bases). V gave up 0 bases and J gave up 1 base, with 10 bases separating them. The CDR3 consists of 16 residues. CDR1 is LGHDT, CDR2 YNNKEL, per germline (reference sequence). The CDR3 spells CASSQDQGLSYNEQFF. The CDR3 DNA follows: TGTGCCAGCAGCCAAGATCAAGGACTATCCTACAATGAGCAGTTCTTC.

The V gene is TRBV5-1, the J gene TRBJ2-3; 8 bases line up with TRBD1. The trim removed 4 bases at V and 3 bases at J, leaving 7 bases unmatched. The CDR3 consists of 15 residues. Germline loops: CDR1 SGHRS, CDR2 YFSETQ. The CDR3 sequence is CASSHGQGATDTQYF. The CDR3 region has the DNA TGCGCCAGCAGCCATGGGCAGGGGGCAACAGATACGCAGTATTTT. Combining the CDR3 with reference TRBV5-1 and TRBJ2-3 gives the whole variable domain KAGVTQTPRYLIKTRGQQVTLSCSPISGHRSVSWYQQTPGQGLQFLFEYFSETQRNKGNFPGRFSGRQFSNSRSEMNVSTLELGDSALYLCASSHGQGATDTQYFGPGTRLTVL.

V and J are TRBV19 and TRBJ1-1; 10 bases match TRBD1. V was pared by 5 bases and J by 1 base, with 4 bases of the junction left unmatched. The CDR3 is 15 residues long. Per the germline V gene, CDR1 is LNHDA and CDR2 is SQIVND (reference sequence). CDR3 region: CASSPRTGGNTEAFF. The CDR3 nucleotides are TGTGCCAGTAGTCCTAGGACAGGGGGGAACACTGAAGCTTTCTTT. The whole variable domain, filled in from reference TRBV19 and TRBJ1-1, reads DGGITQSPKYLFRKEGQNVTLSCEQNLNHDAMYWYRQDPGQGLRLIYYSQIVNDFQKGDIAEGYSVSREKKESFPLTVTSAQKNPTAFYLCASSPRTGGNTEAFFGQGTRLTVV.

The CDR3 region has the DNA TGTGCCAGCAGCGTAGACACCTACAATGAGCAGTTCTTC. Protein product: CASSVDTYNEQFF. V is TRBV9 and J is TRBJ2-1; D gene ambiguous. The CDR3 extends over 13 amino acids. Germline V gene sequence: CDR1 SGDLS, CDR2 YYNGEE. V lost 0 bases and J 2 bases, leaving 3 bases between the germline ends.

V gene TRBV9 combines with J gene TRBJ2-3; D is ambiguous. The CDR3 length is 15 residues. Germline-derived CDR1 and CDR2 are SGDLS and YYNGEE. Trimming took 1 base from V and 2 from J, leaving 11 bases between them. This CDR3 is CASSVTVAPTDTQYF. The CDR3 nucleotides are TGTGCCAGCAGCGTAACTGTAGCCCCCACAGATACGCAGTATTTT. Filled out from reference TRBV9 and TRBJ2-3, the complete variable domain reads DSGVTQTPKHLITATGQRVTLRCSPRSGDLSVYWYQQSLDQGLQFLIQYYNGEERAKGNILERFSAQQFPDLHSELNLSSLELGDSALYFCASSVTVAPTDTQYFGPGTRLTVL.

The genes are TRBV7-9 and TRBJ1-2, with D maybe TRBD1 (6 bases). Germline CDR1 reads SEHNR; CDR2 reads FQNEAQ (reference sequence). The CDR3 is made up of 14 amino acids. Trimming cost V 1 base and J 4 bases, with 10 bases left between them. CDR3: CASSLEGERYGYTF. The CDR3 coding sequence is TGTGCCAGCAGCTTAGAGGGGGAACGCTATGGCTACACCTTC.

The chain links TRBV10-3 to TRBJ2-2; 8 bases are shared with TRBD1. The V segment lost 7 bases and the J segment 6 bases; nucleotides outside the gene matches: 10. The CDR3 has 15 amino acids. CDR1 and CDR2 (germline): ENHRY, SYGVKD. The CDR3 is CAITLDRDEPGELFF. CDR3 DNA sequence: TGTGCCATCACCCTGGACAGGGATGAGCCCGGGGAGCTGTTTTTT.

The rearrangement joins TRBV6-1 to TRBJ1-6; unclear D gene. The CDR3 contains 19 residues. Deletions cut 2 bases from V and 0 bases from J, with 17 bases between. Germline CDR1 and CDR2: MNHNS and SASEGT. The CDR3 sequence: CASSERRAPRSSYNSPLHF. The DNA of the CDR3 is TGTGCCAGCAGTGAAAGGCGAGCGCCTAGGAGCTCCTATAATTCACCCCTCCACTTT.

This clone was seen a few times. The CDR3 here is CASSRDKNTEAFF. The CDR3, as DNA: TGTGCCAGTAGTAGGGACAAGAACACTGAAGCTTTCTTT. V and J are TRBV19 and TRBJ1-1, with D maybe TRBD1 (6 bases). The V end was cut by 4 bases, the J end by 1 base, with 7 bases between. Germline loops: CDR1 LNHDA, CDR2 SQIVND (reference sequence). CDR3 length: 13 amino acids.

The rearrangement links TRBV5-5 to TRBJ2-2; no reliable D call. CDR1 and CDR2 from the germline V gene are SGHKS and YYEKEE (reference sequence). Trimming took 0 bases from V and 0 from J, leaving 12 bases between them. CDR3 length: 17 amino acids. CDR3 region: CASSLASGPPNTGELFF. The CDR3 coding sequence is TGTGCCAGCAGCTTGGCTTCAGGCCCCCCGAACACCGGGGAGCTGTTTTTT.

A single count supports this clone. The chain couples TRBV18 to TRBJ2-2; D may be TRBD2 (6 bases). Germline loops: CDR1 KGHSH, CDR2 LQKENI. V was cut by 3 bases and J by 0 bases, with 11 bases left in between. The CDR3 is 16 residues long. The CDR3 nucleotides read TGTGCCAGCTCACCGCGGGGACGAACGAACACCGGGGAGCTGTTTTTT. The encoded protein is CASSPRGRTNTGELFF.

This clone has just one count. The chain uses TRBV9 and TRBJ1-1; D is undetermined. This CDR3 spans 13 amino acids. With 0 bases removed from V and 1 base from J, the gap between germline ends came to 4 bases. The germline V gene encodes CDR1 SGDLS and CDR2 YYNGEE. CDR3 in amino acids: CASSVERNTEAFF. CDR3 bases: TGTGCCAGCAGCGTAGAGAGGAACACTGAAGCTTTCTTT.

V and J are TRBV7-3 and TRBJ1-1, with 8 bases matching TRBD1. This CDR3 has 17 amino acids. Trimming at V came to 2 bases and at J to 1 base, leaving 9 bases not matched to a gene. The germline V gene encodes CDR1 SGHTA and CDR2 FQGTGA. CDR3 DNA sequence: TGTGCCAGCAGCTTAGGGATTAGCAGGGGGCGGAACACTGAAGCTTTCTTT. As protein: CASSLGISRGRNTEAFF.

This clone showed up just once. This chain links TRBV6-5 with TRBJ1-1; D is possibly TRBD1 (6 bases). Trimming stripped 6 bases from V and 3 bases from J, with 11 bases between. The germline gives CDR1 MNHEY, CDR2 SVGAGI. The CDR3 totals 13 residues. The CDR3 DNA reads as TGTGCCAGCAGCACCAGGGGATACACTGAAGCTTTCTTT. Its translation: CASSTRGYTEAFF.

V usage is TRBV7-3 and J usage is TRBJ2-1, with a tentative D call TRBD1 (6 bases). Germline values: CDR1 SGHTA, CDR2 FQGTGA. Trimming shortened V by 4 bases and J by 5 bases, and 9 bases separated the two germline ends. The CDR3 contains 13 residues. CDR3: CASSSTGNNEQFF. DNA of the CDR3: TGTGCCAGCAGCTCGACAGGAAACAATGAGCAGTTCTTC. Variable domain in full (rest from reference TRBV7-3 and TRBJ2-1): GAGVSQTPSNKVTEKGKYVELRCDPISGHTALYWYRQSLGQGPEFLIYFQGTGAADDSGLPNDRFFAVRPEGSVSTLKIQRTERGDSAVYLCASSSTGNNEQFFGPGTRLTVL.